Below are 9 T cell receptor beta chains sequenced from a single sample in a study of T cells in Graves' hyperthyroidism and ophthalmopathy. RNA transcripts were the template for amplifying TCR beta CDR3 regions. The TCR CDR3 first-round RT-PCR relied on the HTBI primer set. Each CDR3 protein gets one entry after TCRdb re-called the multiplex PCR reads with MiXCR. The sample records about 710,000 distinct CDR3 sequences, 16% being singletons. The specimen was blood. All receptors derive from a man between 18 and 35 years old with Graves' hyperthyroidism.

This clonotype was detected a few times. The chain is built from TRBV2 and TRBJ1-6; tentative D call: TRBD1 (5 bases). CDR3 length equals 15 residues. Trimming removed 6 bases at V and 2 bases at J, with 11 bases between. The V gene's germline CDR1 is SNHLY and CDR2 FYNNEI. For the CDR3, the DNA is TGTGCCAGCAGGCGGGACGGAGCCTATAATTCACCCCTCCACTTT. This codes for CASRRDGAYNSPLHF.

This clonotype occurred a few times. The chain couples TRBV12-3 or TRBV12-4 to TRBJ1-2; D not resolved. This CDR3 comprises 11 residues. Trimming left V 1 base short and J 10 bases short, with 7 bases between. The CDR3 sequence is CASSLGAVYTF. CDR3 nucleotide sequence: TGTGCCAGCAGTTTAGGAGCCGTCTACACCTTC.

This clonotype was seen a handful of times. CDR3 region: CSVDKISSYNEQFF. The CDR3 bases are TGCAGCGTTGATAAGATAAGCTCCTACAATGAGCAGTTCTTC. J is TRBJ2-1 and V is TRBV29-1; no definite D call. Germline V gene data show CDR1 as SQVTM and CDR2 as ANQGSEA. V dropped 3 bases and J dropped 0 bases, with 9 bases sitting between them. The CDR3 sequence is 14 residues long.

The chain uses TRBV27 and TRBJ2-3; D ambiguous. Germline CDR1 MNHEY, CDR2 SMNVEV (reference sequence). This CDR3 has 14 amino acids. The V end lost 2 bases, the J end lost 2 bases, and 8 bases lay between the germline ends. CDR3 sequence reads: CASSLQDSTDTQYF. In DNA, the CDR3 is TGTGCCAGCAGTTTACAGGATTCCACAGATACGCAGTATTTT.

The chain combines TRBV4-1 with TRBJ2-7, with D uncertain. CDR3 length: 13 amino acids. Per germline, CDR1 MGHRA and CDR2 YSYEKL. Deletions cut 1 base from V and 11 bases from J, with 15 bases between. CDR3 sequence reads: CASSQGNRFTKYF. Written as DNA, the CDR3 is TGCGCCAGCAGCCAAGGAAACCGCTTTACGAAGTACTTC.

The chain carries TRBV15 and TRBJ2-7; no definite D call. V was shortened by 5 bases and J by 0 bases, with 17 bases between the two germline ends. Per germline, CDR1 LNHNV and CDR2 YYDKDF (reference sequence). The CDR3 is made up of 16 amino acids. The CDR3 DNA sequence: TGTGCCACCAGCCGTCCCGGTCTTTCCTTCTCCTACGAGCAGTACTTC. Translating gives CATSRPGLSFSYEQYF.

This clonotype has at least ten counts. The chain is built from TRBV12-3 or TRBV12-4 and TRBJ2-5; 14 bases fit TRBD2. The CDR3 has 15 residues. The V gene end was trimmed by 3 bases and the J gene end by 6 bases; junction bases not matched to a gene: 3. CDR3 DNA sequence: TGTGCCAGCAGTTTCGGACTAGCGGGAGGAAAGACCCAGTACTTC. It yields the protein CASSFGLAGGKTQYF.

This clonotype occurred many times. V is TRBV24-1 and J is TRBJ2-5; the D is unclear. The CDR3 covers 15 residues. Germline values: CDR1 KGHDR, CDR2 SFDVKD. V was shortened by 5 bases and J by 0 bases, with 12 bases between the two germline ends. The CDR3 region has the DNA TGTGCCACCAGTGTGACCCCCATGAACCAAGAGACCCAGTACTTC. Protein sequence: CATSVTPMNQETQYF.

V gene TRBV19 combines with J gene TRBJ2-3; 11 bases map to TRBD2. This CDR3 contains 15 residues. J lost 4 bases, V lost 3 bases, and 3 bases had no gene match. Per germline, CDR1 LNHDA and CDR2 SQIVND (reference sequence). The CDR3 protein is CASSMTSGTADTQYF. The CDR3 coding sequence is TGTGCCAGTAGTATGACTAGCGGGACCGCAGATACGCAGTATTTT.